One T cell receptor beta chain is described in this entry. Its specificity is not known. This sample is part of a study of T cells expressing NK-cell markers. Study results and limitations: Once again these clonotypes came out on top in the CD3+CD56-NKG2C+ fraction of a few donors.

This CDR3 spans 16 amino acids. The germline V gene has CDR1 LGHDT and CDR2 YNNKEL (reference sequence). The authors made TCR beta cDNA libraries by 5'RACE template switching. This switching added a universal primer site and UMIs. TCRdb reprocessed the 5' RACE reads; each CDR3 protein has one entry and no DNA is given. The sample yields about 460,000 distinct CDR3 sequences, of which the top ten take up about 1.5%. The material sequenced was blood T cells: a sorted CD56 or NKG2C T cell subset, CD4+ or CD8+ T cells, or bulk PBMC T cells (not recorded which). This TCR derives from a woman in her forties or fifties in good health. The chain employs TRBV3-1 and TRBJ2-2. This CDR3 reads CASSQVPLLNTGELFF.